This T cell receptor beta chain was sequenced during a study of shared clonotypes between healthy human individuals. At the level of the study: Each donor had three CD4 naive, three CD4 memory, two CD8 naive and one CD8 memory plate. Study-wide results and caveats: A limitation of the genetic and exposure-history diversity represented arose from few donors.

The table came from immunoSEQ multiplex PCR; TCRdb's copy has only in-frame clones and leaves some out. The data hold about 1.1 million clones, with around three quarters observed a single time. Both subsets, CD45RA+ naive and CD45RA-negative memory, were split from the CD4+ cells. The germline V and J ends were trimmed by 5 bases and 4 bases, with 9 bases remaining between them. This CDR3 contains 13 residues. Germline values: CDR1 MNHNY, CDR2 SVGAGI (reference sequence). Remarks on this clone: The antigen is undetermined. The same CDR3 also results from other DNA sequences found in this sample.

The sequence derives from a man aged 18 to 30 in good health. Some clones in this sample may be carry-over from other donors' samples. The sequenced material came from memory CD4+ T cells from PBMCs. Specified subset: CD45RA-negative fraction. The rearrangement links TRBV6-6 to TRBJ2-1; possible D gene TRBD2, 5 bases. The CDR3 spells CASSLDLYNEQFF. The CDR3 nucleotides are TGTGCCAGCAGTCTGGACTTATACAATGAGCAGTTCTTC.